This TCR beta chain was sequenced in a study of blood T cell repertoires in COVID-19. On the study more broadly: Researchers got acute and convalescent COVID-19 samples from the United States, Italy and Spain. In each case, the material was cDNA or gDNA derived from T cells, B-cell-depleted T cells, or PBMCs.

The Seattle site enrolled patients during active infection and followed them longitudinally. This clone has only a few counts. In the source study's methods: Counts of nucleated cells, estimated from reference gene primer amplification, were obtained. Profiled with immunoSEQ multiplex PCR; TCRdb holds only in-frame clones, not every one. The D gene and trimming were derived from the DNA, and the V and J assignments and clone size from that table. The repertoire includes approximately 290,000 clones, approximately 83% of them detected once, and less than 20% sits in the top ten. In germline, CDR1 is SGHTA, CDR2 FQGNSA. Trimming removed 1 base at V and 6 bases at J, with 9 bases between. The CDR3 extends over 13 amino acids.

This clonotype was obtained from a person aged 65 to 85 with COVID-19, enrolled during active disease. The rearrangement joins TRBV7-2 to TRBJ1-2, with a tentative D call TRBD1 (6 bases). Sequencing was performed on peripheral blood. This CDR3 reads CASSLGRQDGYTF. The CDR3 DNA sequence: TGTGCCAGCAGCTTAGGGCGACAGGATGGCTACACCTTC.